This T cell receptor beta chain was retrieved from a study of blood T cell repertoires in COVID-19. Germline V gives CDR1 SGDLS, CDR2 YYNGEE. The CDR3 has 16 residues. V was clipped by 3 bases and J by 7 bases, with 17 bases between them. Using immunoSEQ multiplex PCR, the repertoire was profiled, and TCRdb retains in-frame clones only, with some absent. Of some 240,000 clones listed, around 80% are singletons. The sequence was obtained from a human donor in a cohort sampled during active COVID-19. Source material: peripheral blood. The chain combines TRBV9 with TRBJ1-6; D gene unclear. The CDR3 region is CASSAVGRGGNSPLHF. CDR3 in DNA: TGTGCCAGCAGCGCCGTAGGTCGGGGTGGGAATTCACCCCTCCACTTT.